The next 10 T cell receptor beta chains were all read from a single sample in a study of blood T cell repertoires in COVID-19. Profiled with immunoSEQ multiplex PCR; TCRdb holds only in-frame clones, not every one. The sample carries 100,000 to 120,000 clones, 81% recorded once. What was sequenced was peripheral blood. The receptors originated from a woman aged 70-85 years with acute or convalescent COVID-19.

This sequence joins TRBV19 and TRBJ2-7, with D uncertain. Germline-derived CDR1 and CDR2 are LNHDA and SQIVND (reference sequence). CDR3 size: 15 residues. V dropped 4 bases and J dropped 4 bases, with 17 bases sitting between them. In DNA form, the CDR3 reads TGTGCCAGTAGTAAAAGAGGCCCTACGGATTACGAGCAGTACTTC. It specifies CASSKRGPTDYEQYF. Combining the CDR3 with reference TRBV19 and TRBJ2-7 gives the whole variable domain DGGITQSPKYLFRKEGQNVTLSCEQNLNHDAMYWYRQDPGQGLRLIYYSQIVNDFQKGDIAEGYSVSREKKESFPLTVTSAQKNPTAFYLCASSKRGPTDYEQYFGPGTRLTVT.

This CDR3 is CASSYLLSGGTFNTGELFF. The CDR3 DNA reads as TGTGCCAGCAGTTACCTTCTCTCGGGGGGGACCTTTAACACCGGGGAGCTGTTTTTT. The chain carries TRBV6-2 or TRBV6-3 and TRBJ2-2, with 8 bases lining up with TRBD2. Germline V gene lookup returns CDR1 MNHEY and CDR2 SVGEGT. The CDR3 runs 19 residues. The J segment lost 2 bases and the V segment lost 2 bases, leaving 13 bases of the junction unmatched.

This clone was counted only a few times. The V and J genes are TRBV2 and TRBJ2-2; the D is unclear. Germline CDR1 and CDR2: SNHLY and FYNNEI. The CDR3 runs to 13 residues. V was cut by 6 bases and J by 1 base, with 6 bases left in between. This chain's CDR3 is CASRTQNTGELFF. For the CDR3, the DNA is TGTGCCAGCAGGACACAGAACACCGGGGAGCTGTTTTTT. The whole variable domain, remainder taken from reference TRBV2 and TRBJ2-2, is EPEVTQTPSHQVTQMGQEVILRCVPISNHLYFYWYRQILGQKVEFLVSFYNNEISEKSEIFDDQFSVERPDGSNFTLKIRSTKLEDSAMYFCASRTQNTGELFFGEGSRLTVL.

The chain uses TRBV6-2 or TRBV6-3 and TRBJ1-4; 10 bases match TRBD1. The CDR3 totals 16 residues. V dropped 6 bases and J dropped 6; count of bases not matched to a gene: 10. The germline V gene has CDR1 MNHEY and CDR2 SVGEGT. CDR3 nucleotides: TGTGCCAGCAGCAACCCCCGACAGGGGGCTGATGAAAAACTGTTTTTT. It specifies CASSNPRQGADEKLFF.

This clone has just one count. V usage is TRBV10-3 and J usage is TRBJ2-1, with TRBD1 as a possible D gene (6 bases). This CDR3 is 15 amino acids long. CDR1 is ENHRY and CDR2 is SYGVKD in the germline V gene. The germline V and J ends were trimmed by 8 bases and 8 bases, with 22 bases remaining between them. In nucleotides, the CDR3 is TGTGCCATCGGGGCTGGGGGCGGGCTACGCGATGAGCAGTTCTTC. Translation: CAIGAGGGLRDEQFF.

Concerning this clone itself: Other DNA sequences within the sample encode an identical CDR3. The chain uses TRBV29-1 and TRBJ1-2; 7 positions match TRBD1. Germline trimming cut 6 bases from V and 8 bases from J; bases unmatched to any gene: 6. CDR1 is SQVTM and CDR2 is ANQGSEA in the germline V gene. The CDR3 covers 11 residues. The CDR3 coding sequence is TGCAGCGTCTCGACAGGGACAGGCTACACCTTC. Amino acids: CSVSTGTGYTF.

The chain is built from TRBV5-1 and TRBJ2-7; 7 positions agree with TRBD1. V lost 4 bases and J lost 2; bases outside the gene matches: 6. This CDR3 comprises 14 residues. Germline CDR1 SGHRS, CDR2 YFSETQ. Here the CDR3 DNA reads TGCGCCAGCAGCCCCCGACAGGGACCCTACGAGCAGTACTTC. Protein sequence: CASSPRQGPYEQYF.

The chain joins TRBV7-9 to TRBJ2-7; TRBD1 agrees at 7 bases. This CDR3 has 13 residues. Germline CDR1 is SEHNR and CDR2 is FQNEAQ (reference sequence). The ends lost 6 bases at V and 3 bases at J; junction bases unmatched: 5. The CDR3 DNA follows: TGTGCCAGCAGTCTGACAGGGAACTACGAGCAGTACTTC. This encodes CASSLTGNYEQYF.

The gene calls are TRBV30 and TRBJ1-4, with D perhaps TRBD1 (6 bases). V was shortened by 3 bases and J by 1 base, with 9 bases between the two germline ends. CDR1 is GTSNPN, CDR2 SVGIG, per germline (reference sequence). The CDR3 loop spans 14 amino acids. DNA for the CDR3: TGTGCCTGGAGGGAACAGGGAACTAATGAAAAACTGTTTTTT. Translation gives CAWREQGTNEKLFF.

This clone was counted once. The rearrangement uses TRBV3-1 (or the pseudogene TRBV3-2) and TRBJ1-1; 7 nucleotides line up with TRBD1. The CDR3 has 14 amino acids. J lost 8 bases, V lost 1 base, and 7 bases had no gene match. Germline-derived CDR1 and CDR2 are LGHDT and YNNKEL (reference sequence). CDR3 in amino acids: CASSQGRGGGEAFF. The CDR3 nucleotides read TGTGCCAGCAGCCAAGGGCGAGGGGGCGGGGAAGCTTTCTTT.